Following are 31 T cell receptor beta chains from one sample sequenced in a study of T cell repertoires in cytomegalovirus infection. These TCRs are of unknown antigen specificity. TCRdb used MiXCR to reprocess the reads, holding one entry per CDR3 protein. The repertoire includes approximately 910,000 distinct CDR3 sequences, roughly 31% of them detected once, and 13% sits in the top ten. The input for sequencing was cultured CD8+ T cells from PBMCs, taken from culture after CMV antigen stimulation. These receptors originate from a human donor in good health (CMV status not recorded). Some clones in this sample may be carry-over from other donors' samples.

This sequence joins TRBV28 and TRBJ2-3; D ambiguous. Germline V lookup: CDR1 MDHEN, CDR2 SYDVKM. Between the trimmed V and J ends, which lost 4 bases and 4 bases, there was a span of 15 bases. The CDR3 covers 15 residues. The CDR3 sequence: CASSWSVDLADTQYF. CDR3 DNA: TGTGCCAGCAGTTGGTCGGTGGACCTCGCAGATACGCAGTATTTT.

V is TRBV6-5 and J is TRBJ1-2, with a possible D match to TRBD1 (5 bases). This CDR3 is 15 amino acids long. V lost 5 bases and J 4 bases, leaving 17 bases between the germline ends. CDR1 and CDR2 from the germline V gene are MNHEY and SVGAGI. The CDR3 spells CASSKPPTASYGYTF. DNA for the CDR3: TGTGCCAGCAGTAAACCTCCGACAGCGAGCTATGGCTACACCTTC.

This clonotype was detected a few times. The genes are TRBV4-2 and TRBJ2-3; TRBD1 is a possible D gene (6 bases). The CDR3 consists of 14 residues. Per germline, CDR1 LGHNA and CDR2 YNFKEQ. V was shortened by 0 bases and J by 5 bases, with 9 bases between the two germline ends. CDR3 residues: CASSQEAGEDTQYF. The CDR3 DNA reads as TGTGCCAGCAGCCAAGAGGCAGGGGAAGATACGCAGTATTTT.

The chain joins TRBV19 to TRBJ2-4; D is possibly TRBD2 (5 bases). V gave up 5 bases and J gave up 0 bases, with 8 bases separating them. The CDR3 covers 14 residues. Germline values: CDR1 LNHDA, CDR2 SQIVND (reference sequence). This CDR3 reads CASSEDLAKNIQYF. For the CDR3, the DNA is TGTGCCAGTAGTGAGGACTTAGCCAAAAACATTCAGTACTTC.

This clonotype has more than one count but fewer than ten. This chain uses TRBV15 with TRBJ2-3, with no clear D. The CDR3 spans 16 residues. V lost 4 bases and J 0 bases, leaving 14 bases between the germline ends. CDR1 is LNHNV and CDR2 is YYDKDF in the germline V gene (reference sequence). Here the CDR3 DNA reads TGTGCCACCAGCAACCCCTTAAACGCTAGCACAGATACGCAGTATTTT. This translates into CATSNPLNASTDTQYF.

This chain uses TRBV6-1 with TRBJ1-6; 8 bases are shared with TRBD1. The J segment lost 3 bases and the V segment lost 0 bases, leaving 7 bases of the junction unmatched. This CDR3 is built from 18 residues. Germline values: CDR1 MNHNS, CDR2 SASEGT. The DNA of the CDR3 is TGTGCCAGCAGTGAAGCGCAGGGGGCGTTTGTCTATAATTCACCCCTCCACTTT. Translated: CASSEAQGAFVYNSPLHF.

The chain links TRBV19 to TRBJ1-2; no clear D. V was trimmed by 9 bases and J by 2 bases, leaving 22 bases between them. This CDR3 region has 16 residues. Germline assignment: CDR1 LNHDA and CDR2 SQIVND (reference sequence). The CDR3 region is CASIPRRQIWNYGYTF. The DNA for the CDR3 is TGTGCCAGCATACCCCGGCGTCAAATATGGAACTATGGCTACACCTTC. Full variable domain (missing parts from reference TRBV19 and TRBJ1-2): DGGITQSPKYLFRKEGQNVTLSCEQNLNHDAMYWYRQDPGQGLRLIYYSQIVNDFQKGDIAEGYSVSREKKESFPLTVTSAQKNPTAFYLCASIPRRQIWNYGYTFGSGTRLTVV.

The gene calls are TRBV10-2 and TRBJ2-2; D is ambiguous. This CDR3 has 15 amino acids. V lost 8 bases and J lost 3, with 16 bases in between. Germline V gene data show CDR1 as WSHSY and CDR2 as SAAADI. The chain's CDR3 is CASGHEGWDTGELFF. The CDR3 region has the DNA TGCGCCAGCGGGCACGAAGGGTGGGACACCGGGGAGCTGTTTTTT.

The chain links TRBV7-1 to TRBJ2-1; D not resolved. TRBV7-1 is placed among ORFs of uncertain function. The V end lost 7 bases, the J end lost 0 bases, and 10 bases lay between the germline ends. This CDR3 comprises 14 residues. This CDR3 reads CASKERSSYNEQFF. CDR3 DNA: TGTGCCAGCAAGGAGAGGAGCTCCTACAATGAGCAGTTCTTC.

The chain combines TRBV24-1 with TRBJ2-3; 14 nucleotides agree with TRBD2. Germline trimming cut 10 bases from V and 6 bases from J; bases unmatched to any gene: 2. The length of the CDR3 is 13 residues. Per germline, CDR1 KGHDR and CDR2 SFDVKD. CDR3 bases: TGTGCCACACGACTAGCGGGGGGGGATACGCAGTATTTT. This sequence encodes CATRLAGGDTQYF.

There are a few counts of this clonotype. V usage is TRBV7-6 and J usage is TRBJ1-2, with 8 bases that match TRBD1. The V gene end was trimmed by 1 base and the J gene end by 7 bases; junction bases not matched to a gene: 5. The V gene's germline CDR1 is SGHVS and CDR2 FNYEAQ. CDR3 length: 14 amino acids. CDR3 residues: CASSLDVRGPGYTF. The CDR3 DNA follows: TGTGCCAGCAGCTTAGATGTCAGGGGGCCTGGCTACACCTTC. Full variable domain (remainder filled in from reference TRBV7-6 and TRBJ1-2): GAGVSQSPRYKVTKRGQDVALRCDPISGHVSLYWYRQALGQGPEFLTYFNYEAQQDKSGLPNDRFSAERPEGSISTLTIQRTEQRDSAMYRCASSLDVRGPGYTFGSGTRLTVV.

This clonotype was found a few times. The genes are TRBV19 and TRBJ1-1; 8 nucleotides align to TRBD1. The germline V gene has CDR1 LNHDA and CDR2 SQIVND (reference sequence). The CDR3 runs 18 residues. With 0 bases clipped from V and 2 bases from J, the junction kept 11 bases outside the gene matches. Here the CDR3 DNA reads TGTGCCAGTAGTATAGACCCTTGGACAGGGAGCGTAAACACTGAAGCTTTCTTT. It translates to CASSIDPWTGSVNTEAFF.

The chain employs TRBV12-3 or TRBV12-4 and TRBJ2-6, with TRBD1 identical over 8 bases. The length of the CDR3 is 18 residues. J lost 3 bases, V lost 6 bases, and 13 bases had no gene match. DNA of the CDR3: TGTGCCAGCAGGGGACCGGGACAGGACTTCTTTGGGGCCAACGTCCTGACTTTC. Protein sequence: CASRGPGQDFFGANVLTF.

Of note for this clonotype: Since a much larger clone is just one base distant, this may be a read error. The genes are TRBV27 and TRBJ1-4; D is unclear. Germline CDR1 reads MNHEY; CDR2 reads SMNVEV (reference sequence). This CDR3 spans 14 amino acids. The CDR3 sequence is CTSSPDPGREKLFF. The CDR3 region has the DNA TGTACCAGCAGTCCGGACCCGGGAAGAGAAAAACTGTTTTTT. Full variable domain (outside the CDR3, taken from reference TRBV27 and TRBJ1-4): EAQVTQNPRYLITVTGKKLTVTCSQNMNHEYMSWYRQDPGLGLRQIYYSMNVEVTDKGDVPEGYKVSRKEKRNFPLILESPSPNQTSLYFCTSSPDPGREKLFFGSGTQLSVL.

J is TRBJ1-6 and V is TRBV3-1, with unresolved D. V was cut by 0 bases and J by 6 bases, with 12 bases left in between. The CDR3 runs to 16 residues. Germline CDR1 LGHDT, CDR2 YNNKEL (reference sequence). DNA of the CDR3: TGTGCCAGCAGCCAAGAGGAGAGACACCTTAATTCACCCCTCCACTTT. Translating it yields CASSQEERHLNSPLHF.

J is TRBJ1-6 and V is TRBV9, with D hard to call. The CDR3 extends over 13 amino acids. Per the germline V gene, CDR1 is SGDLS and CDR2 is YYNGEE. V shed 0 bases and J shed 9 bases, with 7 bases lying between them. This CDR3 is CASSVELFSPLHF. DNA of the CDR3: TGTGCCAGCAGCGTAGAGTTGTTTTCACCCCTCCACTTT.

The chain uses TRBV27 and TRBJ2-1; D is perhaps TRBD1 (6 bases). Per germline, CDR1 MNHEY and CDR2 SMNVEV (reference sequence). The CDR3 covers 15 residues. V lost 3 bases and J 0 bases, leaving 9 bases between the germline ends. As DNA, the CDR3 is TGTGCCAGCAGTTTGGACAGCTACTCCTACAATGAGCAGTTCTTC. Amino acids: CASSLDSYSYNEQFF.

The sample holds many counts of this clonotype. The CDR3 spells CASTDRYTDTQYF. As DNA, the CDR3 is TGTGCCAGCACGGACAGGTACACAGATACGCAGTATTTT. This chain links TRBV7-9 with TRBJ2-3; 7 bases are shared with TRBD1. The CDR3 covers 13 residues. The V gene's germline CDR1 is SEHNR and CDR2 FQNEAQ (reference sequence). V lost 7 bases, J lost 2 bases, and 3 bases stayed unmatched.

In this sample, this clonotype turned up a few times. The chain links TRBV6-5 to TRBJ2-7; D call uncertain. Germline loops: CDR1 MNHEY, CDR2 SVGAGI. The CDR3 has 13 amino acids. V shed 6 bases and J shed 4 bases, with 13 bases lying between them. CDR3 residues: CASSNGPTYEQYF. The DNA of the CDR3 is TGTGCCAGCAGCAACGGTCCCACATACGAGCAGTACTTC.

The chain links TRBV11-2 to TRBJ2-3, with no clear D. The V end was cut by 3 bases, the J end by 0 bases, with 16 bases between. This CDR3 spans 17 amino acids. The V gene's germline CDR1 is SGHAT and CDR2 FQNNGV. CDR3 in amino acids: CASSLLTMSPSTDTQYF. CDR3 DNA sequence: TGTGCCAGCAGCTTGCTTACTATGAGTCCTAGCACAGATACGCAGTATTTT.

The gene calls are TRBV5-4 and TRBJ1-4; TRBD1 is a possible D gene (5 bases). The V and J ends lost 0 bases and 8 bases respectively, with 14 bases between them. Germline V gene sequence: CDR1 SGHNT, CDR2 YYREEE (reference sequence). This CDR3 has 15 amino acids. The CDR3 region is CASSLGGLGEEKLFF. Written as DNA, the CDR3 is TGTGCCAGCAGCTTGGGGGGCCTCGGGGAAGAAAAACTGTTTTTT.

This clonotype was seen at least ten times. CDR3 sequence reads: CASSDLGGGNEQFF. Here the CDR3 DNA reads TGTGCCAGCAGTGACCTAGGGGGGGGCAATGAGCAGTTCTTC. This sequence joins TRBV6-1 and TRBJ2-1; D may be TRBD2 (7 bases). The CDR3 covers 14 residues. Trimming took 3 bases from V and 6 from J, leaving 12 bases between them. Germline V gene data show CDR1 as MNHNS and CDR2 as SASEGT.

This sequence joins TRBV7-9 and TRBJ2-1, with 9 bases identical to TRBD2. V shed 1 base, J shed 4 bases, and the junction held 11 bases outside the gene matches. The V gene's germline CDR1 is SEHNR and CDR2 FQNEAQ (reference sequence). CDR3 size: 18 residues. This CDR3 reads CASSLERGLAFKYNEQFF. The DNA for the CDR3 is TGTGCCAGCAGCTTAGAGCGAGGACTAGCGTTCAAATACAATGAGCAGTTCTTC.

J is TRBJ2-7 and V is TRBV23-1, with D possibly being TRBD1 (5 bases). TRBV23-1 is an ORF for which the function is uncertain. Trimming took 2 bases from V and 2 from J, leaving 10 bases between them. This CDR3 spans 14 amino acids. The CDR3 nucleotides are TGCGCCAGCAGTCAACCGGACACCCCCTACGAGCAGTACGTC. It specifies CASSQPDTPYEQYV.

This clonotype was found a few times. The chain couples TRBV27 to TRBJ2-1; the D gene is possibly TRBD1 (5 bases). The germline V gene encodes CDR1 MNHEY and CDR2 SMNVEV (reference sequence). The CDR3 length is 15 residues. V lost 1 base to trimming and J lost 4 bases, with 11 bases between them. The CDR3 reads CASSLWQGQYNEQFF. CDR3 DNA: TGTGCCAGCAGTTTATGGCAGGGCCAATACAATGAGCAGTTCTTC.

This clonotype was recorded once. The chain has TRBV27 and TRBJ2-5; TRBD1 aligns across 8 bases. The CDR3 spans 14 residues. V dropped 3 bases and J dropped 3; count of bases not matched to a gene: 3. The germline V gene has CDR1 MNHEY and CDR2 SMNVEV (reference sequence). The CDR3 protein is CASSLGQAEETQYF. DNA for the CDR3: TGTGCCAGCAGTTTGGGACAGGCTGAAGAGACCCAGTACTTC.

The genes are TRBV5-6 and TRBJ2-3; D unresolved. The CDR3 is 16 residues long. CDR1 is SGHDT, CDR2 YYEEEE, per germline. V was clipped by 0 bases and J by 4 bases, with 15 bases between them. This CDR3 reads CASSLGLPDRSDTQYF. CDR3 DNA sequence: TGTGCCAGCAGCTTGGGGCTTCCCGATAGATCAGATACGCAGTATTTT. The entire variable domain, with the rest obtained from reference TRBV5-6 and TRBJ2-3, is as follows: DAGVTQSPTHLIKTRGQQVTLRCSPKSGHDTVSWYQQALGQGPQFIFQYYEEEERQRGNFPDRFSGHQFPNYSSELNVNALLLGDSALYLCASSLGLPDRSDTQYFGPGTRLTVL.

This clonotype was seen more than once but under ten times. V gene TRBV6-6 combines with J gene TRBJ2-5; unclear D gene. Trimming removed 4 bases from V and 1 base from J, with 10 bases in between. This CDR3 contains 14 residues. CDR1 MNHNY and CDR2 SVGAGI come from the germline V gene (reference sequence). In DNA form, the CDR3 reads TGTGCCAGCAGTTCCCGAAGGAGCCAAGAGACCCAGTACTTC. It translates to CASSSRRSQETQYF.

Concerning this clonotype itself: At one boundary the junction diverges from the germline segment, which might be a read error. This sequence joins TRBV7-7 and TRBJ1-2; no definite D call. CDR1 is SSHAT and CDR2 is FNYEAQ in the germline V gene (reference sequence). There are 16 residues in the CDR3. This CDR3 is CASSRSIRRSHYGYTF. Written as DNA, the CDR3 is TGTGCTAGCAGCCGATCTATACGCAGGAGCCACTATGGCTACACCTTC. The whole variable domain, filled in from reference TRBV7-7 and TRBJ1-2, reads GAGVSQSPRYKVTKRGQDVTLRCDPISSHATLYWYQQALGQGPEFLTYFNYEAQPDKSGLPSDRFSAERPEGSISTLTIQRTEQRDSAMYRCASSRSIRRSHYGYTFGSGTRLTVV.

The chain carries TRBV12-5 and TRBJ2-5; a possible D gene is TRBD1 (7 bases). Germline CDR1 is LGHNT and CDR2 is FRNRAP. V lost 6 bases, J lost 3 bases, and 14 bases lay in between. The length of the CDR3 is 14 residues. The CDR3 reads CASGDAGQKETQYF. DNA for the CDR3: TGTGCTAGTGGGGACGCGGGACAGAAAGAGACCCAGTACTTC.

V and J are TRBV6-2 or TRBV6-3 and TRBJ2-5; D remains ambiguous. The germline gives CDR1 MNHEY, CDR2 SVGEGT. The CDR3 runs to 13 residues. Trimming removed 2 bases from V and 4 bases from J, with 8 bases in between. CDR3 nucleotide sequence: TGTGCCAGCAGTTACAGGGTCCCAGAGACCCAGTACTTC. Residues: CASSYRVPETQYF.